What follows is one T cell receptor (beta chain) and its context. Its cognate antigen is unknown. The sample comes from a study of T cell clones after liver transplantation. Points from the study as a whole: These preliminary findings come from unstandardized post-transplant sampling times. A significant post-transplant drop in circulating graft-donor-reactive CD4 TCRbeta sequences occurred in most of the 8 subjects.

V dropped 3 bases and J dropped 5 bases, with 2 bases sitting between them. CDR1 and CDR2 (germline): LNHDA, SQIVND (reference sequence). CDR3 size: 10 residues. The data were produced by immunoSEQ multiplex PCR, yet TCRdb's version contains in-frame clones alone and is incomplete. The sample yields 50,000 to 70,000 clones, 70% to 80% seen once. The source material was CD4+ T cells from blood, sampled at the roughly 15-month timepoint. The clonotype comes from a human patient who received a liver transplant. Some T cells may originate from the graft donor. The chain has TRBV19 and TRBJ2-7; no clear D. CDR3 DNA: TGTGCCAGTAGTATCAACGAGCAGTACTTC. The encoded protein is CASSINEQYF.